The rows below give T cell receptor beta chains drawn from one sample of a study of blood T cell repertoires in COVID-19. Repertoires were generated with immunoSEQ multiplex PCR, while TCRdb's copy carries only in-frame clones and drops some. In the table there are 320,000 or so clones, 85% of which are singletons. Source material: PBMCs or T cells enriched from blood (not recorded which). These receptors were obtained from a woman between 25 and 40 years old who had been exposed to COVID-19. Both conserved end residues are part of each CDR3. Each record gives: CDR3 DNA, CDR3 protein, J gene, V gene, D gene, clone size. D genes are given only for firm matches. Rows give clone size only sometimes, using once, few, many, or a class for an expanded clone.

CDR3 DNA: TGTGCCAGCAGCTTAGCAGGGTCCATCTATGGCTACACCTTC
CDR3 protein: CASSLAGSIYGYTF
J gene: TRBJ1-2
V gene: TRBV11-2
D gene: -
clone size: once

CDR3 DNA: TGTGCCAGCAGATTGGAGGGACAGGGAACCTACGAGCAGTACTTC
CDR3 protein: CASRLEGQGTYEQYF
J gene: TRBJ2-7
V gene: TRBV7-9
D gene: TRBD1
clone size: -

CDR3 DNA: TGTGCCAGCAGCGTTACAGGTTCAGCTAACTCCTACGAGCAGTACTTC
CDR3 protein: CASSVTGSANSYEQYF
J gene: TRBJ2-7
V gene: TRBV5-4
D gene: -
clone size: few

CDR3 DNA: TGTGCCAGCTCGCCGGGAGGAAGCAATCAGCCCCAGCATTTT
CDR3 protein: CASSPGGSNQPQHF
J gene: TRBJ1-5
V gene: TRBV18
D gene: -
clone size: once

CDR3 DNA: TGTGCCAGCAGCGCCACTAGCGGGGGGGCGGCAGATACGCAGTATTTT
CDR3 protein: CASSATSGGAADTQYF
J gene: TRBJ2-3
V gene: TRBV9
D gene: TRBD2
clone size: -

CDR3 DNA: TGTGCCAGCAGCGAGACAGGGGGAATGTCCACTGAAGCTTTCTTT
CDR3 protein: CASSETGGMSTEAFF
J gene: TRBJ1-1
V gene: TRBV11-2
D gene: TRBD1
clone size: -

CDR3 DNA: TGTGCCTGGAGGGGGGGACAGGGGCTTGTCGGAGCTTTCTTT
CDR3 protein: CAWRGGQGLVGAFF
J gene: TRBJ1-1
V gene: TRBV30
D gene: TRBD1
clone size: -

CDR3 DNA: TGTGCCAGCAGTTTATCGAGTAGGGGGCTGAATTCACCCCTCCACTTT
CDR3 protein: CASSLSSRGLNSPLHF
J gene: TRBJ1-6
V gene: TRBV27
D gene: TRBD1
clone size: -

CDR3 DNA: TGTGCCAGCAGCCAAGTCTCCGCTGAAGCTTTCTTT
CDR3 protein: CASSQVSAEAFF
J gene: TRBJ1-1
V gene: TRBV3-1/TRBV3-2
D gene: -
clone size: -

CDR3 DNA: TGTGCCAGCAGTGAACAGGGGGCGTTCAGTCAGCCCCAGCATTTT
CDR3 protein: CASSEQGAFSQPQHF
J gene: TRBJ1-5
V gene: TRBV6-1
D gene: TRBD1
clone size: -

CDR3 DNA: TGCAGCGTTGAAGGGACTAGCGGGAGGCCCACAGATACGCAGTATTTT
CDR3 protein: CSVEGTSGRPTDTQYF
J gene: TRBJ2-3
V gene: TRBV29-1
D gene: TRBD2
clone size: -

CDR3 DNA: TGCGCCAGCAGCTCGTCCAGGGGGCCAAATTCTTTTAATGAAAAACTGTTTTTT
CDR3 protein: CASSSSRGPNSFNEKLFF
J gene: TRBJ1-4
V gene: TRBV5-1
D gene: TRBD1
clone size: few

CDR3 DNA: TGCGCCAGCAGCCAAACCGGGTCCACACAGCCCCAGCATTTT
CDR3 protein: CASSQTGSTQPQHF
J gene: TRBJ1-5
V gene: TRBV4-1
D gene: -
clone size: once

CDR3 DNA: TGTGCCAGCAGTGTCCAGGTTTTCGGCTACACCTTC
CDR3 protein: CASSVQVFGYTF
J gene: TRBJ1-2
V gene: TRBV6-2/TRBV6-3
D gene: -
clone size: few

CDR3 DNA: TGTGCCACCGGGACTAGCGATTACAATGAGCAGTTCTTC
CDR3 protein: CATGTSDYNEQFF
J gene: TRBJ2-1
V gene: TRBV10-3
D gene: TRBD2
clone size: -

CDR3 DNA: TGCGCCAGCAGCTTGGGGGGCACCCTCTCCTACAATGAGCAGTTCTTC
CDR3 protein: CASSLGGTLSYNEQFF
J gene: TRBJ2-1
V gene: TRBV5-1
D gene: -
clone size: -

CDR3 DNA: TGTGCCAGCAGTGGGCAGGGGGCGAACACCGGGGAGCTGTTTTTT
CDR3 protein: CASSGQGANTGELFF
J gene: TRBJ2-2
V gene: TRBV2
D gene: TRBD1
clone size: -

CDR3 DNA: TGTGCCAGCAGTGAGGGGGGATACGGAAACACCATATATTTT
CDR3 protein: CASSEGGYGNTIYF
J gene: TRBJ1-3
V gene: TRBV6-1
D gene: -
clone size: -

CDR3 DNA: TGTGCCAGCCAGATTTCCCGGGACAGCCGAAACACCATATATTTT
CDR3 protein: CASQISRDSRNTIYF
J gene: TRBJ1-3
V gene: TRBV19
D gene: TRBD1
clone size: -

CDR3 DNA: TGTGCCAGCAGTTTTTCGGTGGGACTTATTTCCACTGAAGCTTTCTTT
CDR3 protein: CASSFSVGLISTEAFF
J gene: TRBJ1-1
V gene: TRBV28
D gene: -
clone size: -

CDR3 DNA: TGTGCCAGCAGCCCCGTGGGGGGGGAGACCCAGTACTTC
CDR3 protein: CASSPVGGETQYF
J gene: TRBJ2-5
V gene: TRBV7-2
D gene: TRBD2
clone size: -

CDR3 DNA: TGCGCCAGCAGCTTGGGGCAGGGGAGCTACGAGCAGTACTTC
CDR3 protein: CASSLGQGSYEQYF
J gene: TRBJ2-7
V gene: TRBV5-1
D gene: -
clone size: -

CDR3 DNA: TGTGCCAGTAGAAAGGACAGGTGGTCCGTTGGCTACACCTTC
CDR3 protein: CASRKDRWSVGYTF
J gene: TRBJ1-2
V gene: TRBV19
D gene: TRBD1
clone size: once

CDR3 DNA: TGTGCCAGCAGCCCCTCGCTAGCGAACACCGGGGAGCTGTTTTTT
CDR3 protein: CASSPSLANTGELFF
J gene: TRBJ2-2
V gene: TRBV27
D gene: -
clone size: -

CDR3 DNA: TGTGCCAGCAGTTACTATATCGACCTCGGGGGCAGGGGGCGACGGACAGATACGCAGTATTTT
CDR3 protein: CASSYYIDLGGRGRRTDTQYF
J gene: TRBJ2-3
V gene: TRBV6-2/TRBV6-3
D gene: TRBD1
clone size: -

CDR3 DNA: TGTGCCAGCAGTTTGTCAGGGGGCTATAATTCACCCCTCCACTTT
CDR3 protein: CASSLSGGYNSPLHF
J gene: TRBJ1-6
V gene: TRBV28
D gene: TRBD1
clone size: -

CDR3 DNA: TGTGCCAGCAGCCTCACGGTACAGGGCGATGGCTACACCTTC
CDR3 protein: CASSLTVQGDGYTF
J gene: TRBJ1-2
V gene: TRBV7-3
D gene: -
clone size: -

CDR3 DNA: TGTGCCAGCAGCTGGACTAGCGGGGGGATCGTATCGCAGTACTTC
CDR3 protein: CASSWTSGGIVSQYF
J gene: TRBJ2-7
V gene: TRBV7-3
D gene: TRBD2
clone size: -